Presented here are 9 T cell receptor beta chains from one specimen sequenced in a study of blood T cell repertoires in COVID-19. The method was immunoSEQ multiplex PCR; TCRdb's version includes in-frame clones alone and lacks a portion of them. The sample consists of just over 300,000 clones, around 86% of them appearing once. Sequencing input: PBMCs or T cells enriched from blood (not recorded which). The receptors come from a man aged 30-40 years who had recovered from COVID-19.

V gene TRBV5-1 combines with J gene TRBJ1-2, with 7 bases lining up with TRBD1. This CDR3 comprises 13 residues. The germline gives CDR1 SGHRS, CDR2 YFSETQ. The ends lost 0 bases at V and 8 bases at J; junction bases unmatched: 4. The CDR3 here is CASSLEGGDGYTF. The CDR3 DNA reads as TGCGCCAGCAGCTTGGAAGGGGGCGACGGCTACACCTTC. The whole variable domain, filled in from reference TRBV5-1 and TRBJ1-2, reads KAGVTQTPRYLIKTRGQQVTLSCSPISGHRSVSWYQQTPGQGLQFLFEYFSETQRNKGNFPGRFSGRQFSNSRSEMNVSTLELGDSALYLCASSLEGGDGYTFGSGTRLTVV.

J is TRBJ2-7 and V is TRBV6-2 or TRBV6-3; tentatively, D is TRBD2 (6 bases). This CDR3 is built from 16 residues. V lost 2 bases and J 3 bases, leaving 17 bases between the germline ends. Per germline, CDR1 MNHEY and CDR2 SVGEGT. This chain's CDR3 is CASSYGGLLTLYEQYF. The CDR3 DNA is TGTGCCAGCAGTTACGGTGGACTATTGACTCTCTACGAGCAGTACTTC.

This chain joins TRBV30 and TRBJ2-7; 7 bases line up with TRBD1. CDR3 length equals 15 residues. CDR1 GTSNPN and CDR2 SVGIG come from the germline V gene (reference sequence). Trimming at V came to 3 bases and at J to 3 bases, leaving 11 bases not matched to a gene. CDR3 residues: CAWRGTASGFYEQYF. The CDR3 DNA sequence: TGTGCCTGGAGGGGGACAGCCTCCGGATTCTACGAGCAGTACTTC.

The chain has TRBV5-6 and TRBJ1-3; maybe TRBD1 (6 bases). V gave up 6 bases and J gave up 1 base, with 14 bases separating them. Germline-derived CDR1 and CDR2 are SGHDT and YYEEEE. This CDR3 is 15 amino acids long. CDR3 bases: TGTGCCAGCACCCACAGGGAAGGGTCTGGAAACACCATATATTTT. This translates into CASTHREGSGNTIYF.

This rearrangement joins TRBV28 to TRBJ2-3; maybe TRBD2 (5 bases). Between the trimmed V and J ends, which lost 6 bases and 4 bases, there was a span of 17 bases. CDR3 size: 15 residues. Germline CDR1 MDHEN, CDR2 SYDVKM. The CDR3 protein is CASSLSGRAPDTQYF. The CDR3 DNA reads TGTGCCAGCAGCCTCAGCGGCCGAGCCCCAGATACGCAGTATTTT. Variable domain in full (rest from reference TRBV28 and TRBJ2-3): DVKVTQSSRYLVKRTGEKVFLECVQDMDHENMFWYRQDPGLGLRLIYFSYDVKMKEKGDIPEGYSVSREKKERFSLILESASTNQTSMYLCASSLSGRAPDTQYFGPGTRLTVL.

This chain links TRBV20-1 with TRBJ2-7; D might be TRBD1 or TRBD2, each matching 5 bases. This CDR3 is 13 amino acids long. Germline-derived CDR1 and CDR2 are DFQATT and SNEGSKA (reference sequence). V was cut by 3 bases and J by 2 bases, with 11 bases left in between. The chain's CDR3 is CSASEGPTYEQYF. Written as DNA, the CDR3 is TGCAGTGCTAGTGAGGGGCCCACCTACGAGCAGTACTTC.

The rearrangement uses TRBV19 and TRBJ2-7; the match to TRBD2 covers 8 bases. The germline V gene encodes CDR1 LNHDA and CDR2 SQIVND (reference sequence). The J segment lost 3 bases and the V segment lost 2 bases, leaving 3 bases of the junction unmatched. The CDR3 runs 14 residues. The DNA for the CDR3 is TGTGCCAGTAGTATACGGGGGGGCTACTACGAGCAGTACTTC. Amino acid sequence: CASSIRGGYYEQYF.

This clone was counted once. The rearrangement joins TRBV5-8 to TRBJ2-1; the match to TRBD2 covers 7 bases. The CDR3 has 15 amino acids. J lost 8 bases, V lost 4 bases, and 12 bases had no gene match. The germline V gene has CDR1 SGHTS and CDR2 YDEGEE. For the CDR3, the DNA is TGTGCCAGCAGCCCAGGACTAGTCAGGACGGATGAGCAGTTCTTC. Its translation: CASSPGLVRTDEQFF. Full variable domain (outside the CDR3, taken from reference TRBV5-8 and TRBJ2-1): EAGVTQSPTHLIKTRGQQATLRCSPISGHTSVYWYQQALGLGLQFLLWYDEGEERNRGNFPPRFSGRQFPNYSSELNVNALELEDSALYLCASSPGLVRTDEQFFGPGTRLTVL.

The CDR3 coding sequence is TGTGCCAGCAATCGGTATCGCTACGAGCAGTACTTC. This gives the protein CASNRYRYEQYF. This rearrangement joins TRBV28 to TRBJ2-7; D is unresolved. From germline, CDR1 is MDHEN and CDR2 SYDVKM. The CDR3 length is 12 residues. The V gene lost 7 bases and the J gene lost 3 bases, with 10 bases spanning the gap.